This TCR beta chain was sequenced during a study of shared clonotypes between healthy human individuals. Study-wide background: Per-donor plates numbered three CD4 naive, three CD4 memory, two CD8 naive and one CD8 memory. Study-wide results and caveats: Clonotypes not shared had lower generation probabilities than those common to all four donors. Sample collection involved blood only; tissue repertoires are likely different.

As to this clone: Its antigen remains unknown.

From germline, CDR1 is MNHNS and CDR2 SASEGT. J gave up 3 bases and V 7 bases, and 6 bases lay outside the gene matches. This CDR3 is built from 14 residues. CD4+ cell separation produced CD45RA+ naive and CD45RA-negative memory subsets. The method was immunoSEQ multiplex PCR; TCRdb's version includes in-frame clones alone and lacks a portion of them. The sample includes about 1 million clones, more than 65% of them seen just once. Sequenced input: memory CD4+ T cells sorted from blood. Subset in this sample: CD45RA-negative fraction. The chain combines TRBV6-1 with TRBJ2-7; 10 positions match TRBD2. This clonotype originated in a man younger than 35 in good health. The CDR3 spells CASNSLAGDYEQYF. The CDR3 region has the DNA TGTGCCAGCAATTCTCTAGCGGGAGACTACGAGCAGTACTTC.